The sequence of this TCR beta chain was determined in a study of identical twins. From the 5' RACE reads, TCRdb called clonotypes with MiXCR, one entry per CDR3 protein. The table includes roughly 1,500,000 distinct CDR3 sequences, under 35% detected once. Regarding this clonotype: The antigen remains unidentified.

Study-wide results and caveats: Insertion counts were lower in abundant cord blood beta clonotypes, a trend that memory repertoires did not show. Out-of-frame alpha sequences shared by twins showed excess low generation probability. Twin pairs had excess sharing that was weaker in beta out-of-frame sequences. Part of the zero-insertion signal could reflect confounding by invariant MAIT and iNKT cells.

The CDR3 is made up of 14 amino acids. Germline CDR1 DFQATT, CDR2 SNEGSKA (reference sequence). The material sequenced was cord blood. The chain employs TRBV20-1 and TRBJ2-1; tentative D call: TRBD1 (6 bases). TRBJ2-7 matches the DNA end more closely, so the J call is doubtful. The receptor was derived from a newborn girl in good health. The CDR3, as DNA: TGCAGTGCCACTGCTGGACAGAAGGCGAACGAGCAGTACTTC. Protein product: CSATAGQKANEQYF.